A single sample is the source of the 22 T cell receptor beta chains below, sequenced in a study of glioma-infiltrating T cells. The iRepertoire nested amplicon-rescue multiplex PCR amplified TCR alpha and beta CDR3s from RNA. Using its own MiXCR run on the multiplex PCR reads, TCRdb lists one record per CDR3 protein. The repertoire holds several thousand distinct CDR3 sequences, approximately 34% seen once, with less than 9.5% in the top ten. The specimen sequenced was glioma tissue, nonneoplastic brain tissue, or PBMCs (not recorded which). The receptors derive from a human donor with low-grade glioma or glioblastoma, undergoing nonglioma brain surgery, or in good health (not recorded which).

This clonotype counts as medium-sized. V gene TRBV12-3 or TRBV12-4 combines with J gene TRBJ2-1; D might be TRBD1 (6 bases). V lost 5 bases and J 10 bases, leaving 18 bases between the germline ends. The CDR3 consists of 14 residues. Here the CDR3 reads CASSSWGPAEEQFF. CDR3 bases: TGTGCCAGCAGTAGTTGGGGGCCGGCAGAGGAGCAGTTCTTC.

This clonotype was observed a handful of times. A read error is possible here, since a much larger clone lies one base away. This sequence joins TRBV19 and TRBJ2-5; D is undetermined. Germline CDR1 and CDR2: LNHDA and SQIVND (reference sequence). The CDR3 spans 14 residues. Trimming stripped 5 bases from V and 5 bases from J, with 15 bases between. CDR3 amino acids: CASSPLYVGETQYF. The CDR3 bases are TGTGCCAGTAGTCCTCTTTACGTGGGGGAGACCCAGTACTTC.

This clonotype is classed as medium-sized. The J gene is TRBJ1-1, the V gene TRBV20-1, with 7 bases fitting TRBD1. This CDR3 comprises 15 residues. Germline lookup yields CDR1 DFQATT and CDR2 SNEGSKA (reference sequence). V was pared by 0 bases and J by 6 bases, with 10 bases of the junction left unmatched. CDR3 bases: TGCAGTGCTAGAGATCAAAGACAGGGAGCGGCTGAAGCTTTCTTT. This codes for CSARDQRQGAAEAFF.

This clonotype is labeled large. V usage is TRBV20-1 and J usage is TRBJ1-1; tentatively, D is TRBD1 (5 bases). V lost 3 bases and J 0 bases, leaving 17 bases between the germline ends. CDR3 length equals 16 residues. In germline, CDR1 is DFQATT, CDR2 SNEGSKA (reference sequence). CDR3 region: CSAREGYHRMNTEAFF. CDR3 nucleotide sequence: TGCAGTGCTAGGGAGGGGTACCACAGGATGAACACTGAAGCTTTCTTT.

In its sample, this clonotype is medium-sized (0.01 to 0.1%). The chain employs TRBV7-2 and TRBJ2-3; D is ambiguous. In germline, CDR1 is SGHTA, CDR2 FQGNSA. The CDR3 contains 12 residues. The V and J ends lost 6 bases and 5 bases respectively, with 9 bases between them. CDR3 amino acids: CASRGWVDTQYF. The DNA for the CDR3 is TGTGCCAGCAGGGGCTGGGTAGATACGCAGTATTTT.

This clonotype came up many times. The chain combines TRBV18 with TRBJ2-1, with 10 bases matching TRBD2. The CDR3 is 17 residues long. From germline, CDR1 is KGHSH and CDR2 LQKENI. V trimming: 0 bases; J trimming: 2 bases; junction bases outside the gene matches: 4. Here the CDR3 reads CASSPPMGLATYNEQFF. The CDR3 DNA follows: TGTGCCAGCTCACCACCGATGGGACTAGCGACCTACAATGAGCAGTTCTTC. The full variable domain, its missing parts supplied by reference TRBV18 and TRBJ2-1, is NAGVMQNPRHLVRRRGQEARLRCSPMKGHSHVYWYRQLPEEGLKFMVYLQKENIIDESGMPKERFSAEFPKEGPSILRIQQVVRGDSAAYFCASSPPMGLATYNEQFFGPGTRLTVL.

In its sample, this clonotype was seen many times. The chain joins TRBV2 to TRBJ1-1, with D unresolved. Germline V gene data show CDR1 as SNHLY and CDR2 as FYNNEI. The CDR3 length is 13 residues. Trimming took 2 bases from V and 0 from J, leaving 4 bases between them. The CDR3 DNA reads as TGTGCCAGCAGTGAATCTATGAACACTGAAGCTTTCTTT. Its protein product is CASSESMNTEAFF.

A word on this clonotype: Its ends do not fully match the called genes, so a read error is possible. The V call is TRBV4-1, the J call TRBJ2-5, with a tentative D call TRBD2 (7 bases). Germline V gene data show CDR1 as MGHRA and CDR2 as YSYEKL. This CDR3 comprises 15 residues. CDR3 residues: CANSPGGGVQETEYF. CDR3 DNA sequence: TGCGCCAACAGCCCCGGAGGGGGGGTACAAGAGACCGAGTACTTC.

This clonotype is deemed medium-sized (0.01 to 0.1%). The rearrangement joins TRBV6-2 or TRBV6-3 to TRBJ2-7; no clear D. V was trimmed by 0 bases and J by 2 bases, leaving 8 bases between them. CDR3 length equals 14 residues. Germline V gene lookup returns CDR1 MNHEY and CDR2 SVGEGT. CDR3: CASSYSSLAYEQYF. The CDR3, as DNA: TGTGCCAGCAGTTACTCGAGTCTGGCCTACGAGCAGTACTTC.

This clonotype was found many times. V gene TRBV19 combines with J gene TRBJ1-1; D is unclear. CDR1 and CDR2 (germline): LNHDA, SQIVND (reference sequence). Between the trimmed V and J ends, which lost 2 bases and 11 bases, there was a span of 9 bases. The CDR3 extends over 11 amino acids. The CDR3 bases are TGTGCCAGTAGTATATACGGTTCCGCTTTCTTT. Its translation: CASSIYGSAFF. The full variable domain, its missing parts supplied by reference TRBV19 and TRBJ1-1, is DGGITQSPKYLFRKEGQNVTLSCEQNLNHDAMYWYRQDPGQGLRLIYYSQIVNDFQKGDIAEGYSVSREKKESFPLTVTSAQKNPTAFYLCASSIYGSAFFGQGTRLTVV.

J is TRBJ1-5 and V is TRBV12-3 or TRBV12-4; D might be TRBD1 (5 bases). The CDR3 sequence is 14 residues long. The ends were cut back, 3 bases at V and 8 bases at J, with 14 bases in the middle. CDR3 loop: CASSFESRGEPQHF. DNA of the CDR3: TGTGCCAGCAGTTTCGAATCGAGGGGAGAGCCCCAGCATTTT.

This clonotype came up many times. V gene TRBV10-2 combines with J gene TRBJ2-1; D ambiguous. This CDR3 contains 13 residues. The germline V and J ends were trimmed by 5 bases and 7 bases, with 12 bases remaining between them. Germline V gene lookup returns CDR1 WSHSY and CDR2 SAAADI. The CDR3 sequence: CASSTQLSNEQFF. The CDR3 DNA is TGCGCCAGCAGTACCCAACTCTCAAATGAGCAGTTCTTC.

Judged by abundance, this clonotype is medium-sized. The rearrangement joins TRBV20-1 to TRBJ1-4; maybe TRBD1 (5 bases). The V end was cut by 1 base, the J end by 3 bases, with 9 bases between. The CDR3 covers 14 residues. The V gene's germline CDR1 is DFQATT and CDR2 SNEGSKA (reference sequence). As DNA, the CDR3 is TGCAGTGCTAGAGGTCGGGACCCTAATGAAAAACTGTTTTTT. Encoded protein: CSARGRDPNEKLFF.

As for this clonotype: This clone may be a read error of a much larger clone one base away. The V and J genes are TRBV5-1 and TRBJ2-5, with TRBD1 matching over 7 bases. Germline values: CDR1 SGHRS, CDR2 YFSETQ. The CDR3 sequence is 14 residues long. CDR3 protein: CSSSEGQIQETQYF. The CDR3 DNA sequence: TGCTCCAGCAGCGAGGGACAGATCCAAGAGACCCAGTACTTC.

This clonotype was recorded only once. A much larger clone differs from this one at a single base, so this may be a read error. This CDR3 reads CSAWTETRYF. CDR3 nucleotide sequence: TGCAGCGCCTGGACAGAGACCCGGTACTTC. This sequence joins TRBV29-1 and TRBJ2-5; D might be TRBD1 (6 bases). Germline-derived CDR1 and CDR2 are SQVTM and ANQGSEA. The CDR3 length is 10 residues.

Relative to its sample, this clonotype is medium-sized. The chain's CDR3 is CASSQQGSNYGYTF. CDR3 nucleotide sequence: TGTGCCAGCAGTCAACAGGGGTCTAACTATGGCTACACCTTC. The chain has TRBV2 and TRBJ1-2; 7 bases agree with TRBD1. The CDR3 loop spans 14 amino acids. CDR1 and CDR2 from the germline V gene are SNHLY and FYNNEI. With V trimmed by 5 bases and J by 0 bases, 3 bases remained unmatched.

This clonotype occurred many times. This sequence joins TRBV7-9 and TRBJ2-1, with a possible D match to TRBD1 (5 bases). The CDR3 spans 14 residues. CDR1 SEHNR and CDR2 FQNEAQ come from the germline V gene (reference sequence). The germline V and J ends were trimmed by 3 bases and 8 bases, with 14 bases remaining between them. CDR3 protein: CASSFPEGAYEQFF. The DNA of the CDR3 is TGTGCCAGCAGCTTTCCCGAAGGGGCTTATGAGCAGTTCTTC.

This clonotype is medium-sized. V gene TRBV18 combines with J gene TRBJ1-1, with D maybe TRBD1 (5 bases). Per germline, CDR1 KGHSH and CDR2 LQKENI. The CDR3 is made up of 13 amino acids. V was trimmed by 4 bases and J by 1 base, leaving 7 bases between them. The CDR3 loop is CASSQDRNTEAFF. In DNA form, the CDR3 reads TGTGCCAGCTCACAAGACAGGAACACTGAAGCTTTCTTT.

This clonotype is medium-sized within its sample. This sequence joins TRBV4-1 and TRBJ2-3, with D possibly matching TRBD2 (5 bases). This CDR3 is 16 amino acids long. Germline CDR1 MGHRA, CDR2 YSYEKL. V was clipped by 4 bases and J by 11 bases, with 25 bases between them. The CDR3 is CASSPRGMGSAGEQYF. For the CDR3, the DNA is TGCGCCAGCAGCCCCAGAGGGATGGGTTCGGCAGGAGAGCAGTATTTT.

This clonotype is termed medium-sized. Compared with germline, one end of the junction differs, possibly owing to a read error. The CDR3 DNA sequence: TGTGCCATCAGTAATCCCGACTTCCCCATGGTCTTC. Amino acid sequence: CAISNPDFPMVF. The chain employs TRBV10-3 and TRBJ2-1; D unresolved. The CDR3 length is 12 residues. In germline, CDR1 is ENHRY, CDR2 SYGVKD.

This clonotype appeared many times. Since a much larger clone is just one base distant, this may be a read error. The chain has TRBV7-3 and TRBJ2-1, with D possibly TRBD2 on 5 matching bases. This CDR3 has 13 amino acids. Germline V lookup: CDR1 SGHTA, CDR2 FQGTGA. The V gene lost 5 bases and the J gene lost 6 bases, with 11 bases spanning the gap. CDR3 in amino acids: CASSPEEGNEQFF. CDR3 sequence (DNA): TGTGCCAGCAGCCCTGAAGAGGGCAATGAGCAGTTCTTC.

In regard to this clonotype: Being one base from a much bigger clone, this may be a read error. The chain is built from TRBV5-1 and TRBJ2-3, with D perhaps TRBD1 or TRBD2 (5 bases each). CDR3 length: 14 amino acids. The germline V gene has CDR1 SGHRS and CDR2 YFSETQ. The DNA for the CDR3 is TGCGCCAGCAGCTCCCCAGGGAGCAGAGATACGCAGTATTTT. It translates to CASSSPGSRDTQYF. The full variable domain, rest sourced from reference TRBV5-1 and TRBJ2-3, is KAGVTQTPRYLIKTRGQQVTLSCSPISGHRSVSWYQQTPGQGLQFLFEYFSETQRNKGNFPGRFSGRQFSNSRSEMNVSTLELGDSALYLCASSSPGSRDTQYFGPGTRLTVL.